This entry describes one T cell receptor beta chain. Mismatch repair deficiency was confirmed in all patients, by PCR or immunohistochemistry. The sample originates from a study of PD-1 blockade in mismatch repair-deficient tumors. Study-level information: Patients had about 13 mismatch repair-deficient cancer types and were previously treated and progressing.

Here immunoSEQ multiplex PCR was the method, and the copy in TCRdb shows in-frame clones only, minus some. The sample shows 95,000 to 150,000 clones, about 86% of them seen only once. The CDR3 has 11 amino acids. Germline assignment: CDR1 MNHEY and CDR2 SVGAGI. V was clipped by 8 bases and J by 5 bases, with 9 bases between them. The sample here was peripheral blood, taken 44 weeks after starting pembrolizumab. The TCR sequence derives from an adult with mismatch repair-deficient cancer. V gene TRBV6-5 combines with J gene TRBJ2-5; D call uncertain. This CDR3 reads CASGFYETQYF. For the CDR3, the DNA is TGTGCCAGCGGCTTTTACGAGACCCAGTACTTC.